This T cell receptor beta chain was documented in a study of shared clonotypes between healthy human individuals. Study conclusions and caveats: Clonotype sharing across a handful of donors was observed for around 5% of naive CD4 clonotypes.

In the case of this clone: The antigen is not known.

The data were produced by immunoSEQ multiplex PCR, yet TCRdb's version contains in-frame clones alone and is incomplete. The sample has about 1.1 million clones, roughly 80% seen once. Per germline, CDR1 SGHDN and CDR2 FVKESK. Trimming took 4 bases from V and 2 from J; bases not matched to a gene: 11. CDR3 size: 16 residues. The sequence was obtained from a man aged 18 to 30 in good health. Some clones in this sample may be carry-over from other donors' samples. The sequencing input was memory CD4+ T cells from PBMCs. The subset denotes: CD45RA-negative fraction. The chain uses TRBV14 and TRBJ2-7, with 7 positions matching TRBD1. The DNA of the CDR3 is TGTGCCAGCAGCCCTGGATGGGGGACAGTCCCCTACGAGCAGTACTTC. This encodes CASSPGWGTVPYEQYF. Based on the CDR3 plus reference TRBV14 and TRBJ2-7, the full variable domain is EAGVTQFPSHSVIEKGQTVTLRCDPISGHDNLYWYRRVMGKEIKFLLHFVKESKQDESGMPNNRFLAERTGGTYSTLKVQPAELEDSGVYFCASSPGWGTVPYEQYFGPGTRLTVT.